This entry is about one TCR beta chain. In the original processing: From reference gene primer amplification, estimates of nucleated cell counts were derived. The data were produced by immunoSEQ multiplex PCR, yet TCRdb's version contains in-frame clones alone and is incomplete. V, J and clone size are taken as reported in that table, and D and trimming were inferred from the DNA itself. The sample yields some 380,000 clones, around 90% seen once. The CDR3 has 16 residues. V was clipped by 2 bases and J by 0 bases; unmatched bases: 3. Per germline, CDR1 LGHNA and CDR2 YNFKEQ. The data are from a study of blood T cell repertoires in COVID-19. Overall study: Samples taken during acute and convalescent COVID-19 were collected in the United States, Italy and Spain. The analysed material was cDNA or gDNA that came from T cells, B-cell-depleted T cells, or PBMCs.

Sequencing was done on a sample of peripheral blood. This chain connects TRBV4-2 to TRBJ2-7, with 11 bases aligning to TRBD2. This sequence was found in a man younger than 35 with active or convalescent COVID-19. The chain's CDR3 is CASSQQLAGDSYEQYF. CDR3 in DNA: TGTGCCAGCAGCCAACAACTAGCGGGAGACTCCTACGAGCAGTACTTC.